The clone carrying this T cell receptor (beta chain) was observed a few times. The CDR3 is 13 amino acids. CDR1 is KGHSH, CDR2 LQKENI, per germline. Between the trimmed V and J ends, which lost 3 bases and 2 bases, there was a span of 8 bases. The sample belongs to a study of beta chain features in type 1 diabetes. Isolated RNA was reverse transcribed in full, so expressed TCRB transcripts were sequenced. This table comes from immunoSEQ multiplex PCR, and its TCRdb copy is limited to in-frame clones, with some not included. Among a few hundred thousand clones listed, roughly an eighth were seen once. The chain recombines TRBV18 with TRBJ2-7, with D possibly TRBD2 on 6 matching bases. The sequence derives from a young man in good health. The sample taken for sequencing was naive CD4+ T cells from blood. The CDR3 bases are TGTGCCAGCTCACCGGCGGGACCCTACGAGCAGTACTTC. Residues: CASSPAGPYEQYF.